The T cell receptor (beta chain) under discussion was sequenced for a study of tissue T cells after allogeneic stem cell transplantation. Whole-study findings and limits: Anatomically similar tissues had similar TCR repertoires within each patient.

This clone came up a few times. Its antigen is unidentified. Gene names are mouse gene names. The read gets to within 1 residue of the CDR3 end, and the germline J gene fills in the rest. Trimming took 3 bases from V and 0 from J; bases not matched to a gene: 5. The CDR3 is 15 residues long. Germline V gives CDR1 NNHNN, CDR2 SYGAGS (reference sequence). Profiled with immunoSEQ multiplex PCR; TCRdb holds only in-frame clones, not every one. The sample contains 20,000 to 25,000 clones, approximately 70% of which appear only once. This clonotype was sampled from a female BALB/c mouse in good health. For this strain, the MHC haplotype corresponds to H2-d. The chain carries TRBV13-2 and TRBJ2-7; TRBD1 agrees at 8 bases. Sequences were obtained from blood. The CDR3 spells CASGGGTGSSYEQYF. The part of the CDR3 DNA that was read is TGTGCCAGCGGTGGGGGGACAGGCAGCTCCTATGAACAGTAC.